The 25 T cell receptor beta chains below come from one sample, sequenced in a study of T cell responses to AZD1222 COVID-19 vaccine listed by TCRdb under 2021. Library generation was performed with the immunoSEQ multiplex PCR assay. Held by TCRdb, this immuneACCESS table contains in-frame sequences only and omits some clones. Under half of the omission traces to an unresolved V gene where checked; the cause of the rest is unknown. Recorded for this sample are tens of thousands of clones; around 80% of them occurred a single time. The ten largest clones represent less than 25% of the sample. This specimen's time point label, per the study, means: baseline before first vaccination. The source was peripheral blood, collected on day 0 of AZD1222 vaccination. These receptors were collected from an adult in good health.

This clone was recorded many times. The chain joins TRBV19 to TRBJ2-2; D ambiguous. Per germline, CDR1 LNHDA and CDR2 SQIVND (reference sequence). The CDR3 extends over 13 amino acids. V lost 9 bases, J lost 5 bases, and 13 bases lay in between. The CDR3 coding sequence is TGTGCCAGCGGCAAAGTAGCAACCGGGGAGCTGTTTTTT. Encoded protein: CASGKVATGELFF.

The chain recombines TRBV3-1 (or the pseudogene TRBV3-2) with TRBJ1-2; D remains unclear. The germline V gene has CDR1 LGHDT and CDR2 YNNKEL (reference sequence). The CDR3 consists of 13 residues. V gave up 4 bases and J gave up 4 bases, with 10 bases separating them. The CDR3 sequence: CASSLVGSYGYTF. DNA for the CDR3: TGTGCCAGCAGCCTTGTAGGGAGCTATGGCTACACCTTC.

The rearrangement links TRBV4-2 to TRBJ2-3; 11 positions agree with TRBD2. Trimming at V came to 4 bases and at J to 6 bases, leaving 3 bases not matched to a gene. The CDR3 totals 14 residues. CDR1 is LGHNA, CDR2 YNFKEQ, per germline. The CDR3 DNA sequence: TGTGCCAGCAGCCCGACTAGCGGGGTGGATACGCAGTATTTT. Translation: CASSPTSGVDTQYF.

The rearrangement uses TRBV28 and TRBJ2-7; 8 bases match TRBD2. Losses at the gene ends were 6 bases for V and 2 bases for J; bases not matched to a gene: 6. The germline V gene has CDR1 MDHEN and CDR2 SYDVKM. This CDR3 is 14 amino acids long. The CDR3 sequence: CASRLREGPYEQYF. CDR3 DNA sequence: TGTGCCAGCAGACTACGGGAGGGCCCCTACGAGCAGTACTTC.

DNA for the CDR3: TGTGCCAGCAGTCGCCTGGGAGGGGGCCGGGAGCAGTACTTC. Amino acids: CASSRLGGGREQYF. The chain employs TRBV6-5 and TRBJ2-7; D may be TRBD1 or TRBD2 (7 bases each). CDR3 length: 14 amino acids. The V and J ends lost 5 bases and 7 bases respectively, with 18 bases between them. Per germline, CDR1 MNHEY and CDR2 SVGAGI.

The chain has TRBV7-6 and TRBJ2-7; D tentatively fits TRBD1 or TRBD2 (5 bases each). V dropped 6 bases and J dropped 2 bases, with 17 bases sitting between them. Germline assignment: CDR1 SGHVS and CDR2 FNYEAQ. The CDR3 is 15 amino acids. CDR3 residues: CASSSLQGTPYEQYF. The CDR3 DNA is TGTGCCAGCAGTTCTCTCCAAGGGACCCCCTACGAGCAGTACTTC.

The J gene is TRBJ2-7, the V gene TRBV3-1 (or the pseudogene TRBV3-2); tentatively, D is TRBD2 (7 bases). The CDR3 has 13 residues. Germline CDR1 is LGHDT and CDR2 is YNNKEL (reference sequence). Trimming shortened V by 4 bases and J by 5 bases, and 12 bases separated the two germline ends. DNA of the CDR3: TGTGCCAGCAGCCCGGGGGGCCTCAACGAGCAGTACTTC. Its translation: CASSPGGLNEQYF.

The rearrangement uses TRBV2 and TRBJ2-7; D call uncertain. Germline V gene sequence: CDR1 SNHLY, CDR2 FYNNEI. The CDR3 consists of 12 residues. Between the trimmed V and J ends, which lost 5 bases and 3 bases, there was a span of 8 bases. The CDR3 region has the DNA TGTGCCAGCAGTCCCCAGGTCTACGAGCAGTACTTC. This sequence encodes CASSPQVYEQYF.

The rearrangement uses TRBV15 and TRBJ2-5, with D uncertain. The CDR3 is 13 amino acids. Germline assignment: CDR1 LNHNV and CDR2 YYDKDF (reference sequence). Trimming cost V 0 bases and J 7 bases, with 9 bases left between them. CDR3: CATSRDKGGTQYF. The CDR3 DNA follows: TGTGCCACCAGCAGAGACAAGGGCGGGACCCAGTACTTC.

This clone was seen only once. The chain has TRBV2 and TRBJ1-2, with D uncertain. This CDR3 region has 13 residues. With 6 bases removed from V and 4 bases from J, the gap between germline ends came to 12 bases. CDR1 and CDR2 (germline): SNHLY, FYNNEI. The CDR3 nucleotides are TGTGCCAGCAGGGCAGCCTACTTCTATGGCTACACCTTC. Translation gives CASRAAYFYGYTF.

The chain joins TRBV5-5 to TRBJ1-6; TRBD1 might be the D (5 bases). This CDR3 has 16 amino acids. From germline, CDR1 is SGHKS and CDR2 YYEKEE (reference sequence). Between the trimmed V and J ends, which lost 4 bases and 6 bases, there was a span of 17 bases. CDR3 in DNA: TGTGCCAGCAGCGAACAGGCGGCGTCTCCTAATTCACCCCTCCACTTT. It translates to CASSEQAASPNSPLHF.

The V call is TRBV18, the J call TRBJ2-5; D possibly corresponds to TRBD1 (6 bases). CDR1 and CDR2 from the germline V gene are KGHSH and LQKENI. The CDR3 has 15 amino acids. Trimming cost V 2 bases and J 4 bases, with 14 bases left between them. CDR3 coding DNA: TGTGCCAGCTCACCAAGTACAGGGAGAGGAGAGACCCAGTACTTC. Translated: CASSPSTGRGETQYF. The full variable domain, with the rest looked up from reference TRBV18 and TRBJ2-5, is NAGVMQNPRHLVRRRGQEARLRCSPMKGHSHVYWYRQLPEEGLKFMVYLQKENIIDESGMPKERFSAEFPKEGPSILRIQQVVRGDSAAYFCASSPSTGRGETQYFGPGTRLLVL.

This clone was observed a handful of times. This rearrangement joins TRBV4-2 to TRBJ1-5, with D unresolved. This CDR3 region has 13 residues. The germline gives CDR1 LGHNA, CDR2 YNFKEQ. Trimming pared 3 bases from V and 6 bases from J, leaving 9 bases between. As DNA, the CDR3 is TGTGCCAGCAGCCACTTACGGGCTCAGCCCCAGCATTTT. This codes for CASSHLRAQPQHF.

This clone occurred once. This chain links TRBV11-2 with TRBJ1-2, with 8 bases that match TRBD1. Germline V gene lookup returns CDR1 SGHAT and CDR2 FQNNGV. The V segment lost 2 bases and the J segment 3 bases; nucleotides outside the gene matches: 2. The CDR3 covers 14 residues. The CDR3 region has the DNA TGTGCCAGCAGCTTAACAGGGGGATACTATGGCTACACCTTC. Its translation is CASSLTGGYYGYTF.

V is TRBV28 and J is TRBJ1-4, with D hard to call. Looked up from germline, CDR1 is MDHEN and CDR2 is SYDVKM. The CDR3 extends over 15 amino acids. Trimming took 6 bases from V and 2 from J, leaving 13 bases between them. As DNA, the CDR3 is TGTGCCAGCAGCTCCCCCGGACGGACTAATGAAAAACTGTTTTTT. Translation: CASSSPGRTNEKLFF.

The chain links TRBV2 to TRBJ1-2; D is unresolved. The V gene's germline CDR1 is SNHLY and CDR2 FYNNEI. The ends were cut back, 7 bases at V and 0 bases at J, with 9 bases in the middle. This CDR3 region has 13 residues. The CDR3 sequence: CASNPGTNYGYTF. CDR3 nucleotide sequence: TGTGCCAGCAATCCGGGTACTAACTATGGCTACACCTTC.

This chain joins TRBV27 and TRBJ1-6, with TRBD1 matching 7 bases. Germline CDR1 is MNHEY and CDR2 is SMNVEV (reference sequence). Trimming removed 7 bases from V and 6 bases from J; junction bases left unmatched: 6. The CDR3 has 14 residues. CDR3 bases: TGTGCCAGCACCGTAGGGACAGTTAATTCACCCCTCCACTTT. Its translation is CASTVGTVNSPLHF.

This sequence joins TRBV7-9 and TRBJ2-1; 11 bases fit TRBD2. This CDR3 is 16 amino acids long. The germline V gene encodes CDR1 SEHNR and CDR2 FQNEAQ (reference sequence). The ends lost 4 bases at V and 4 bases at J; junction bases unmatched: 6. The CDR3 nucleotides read TGTGCCAGCAGCTCCATAGCGGGAGGGCCTTACAATGAGCAGTTCTTC. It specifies CASSSIAGGPYNEQFF.

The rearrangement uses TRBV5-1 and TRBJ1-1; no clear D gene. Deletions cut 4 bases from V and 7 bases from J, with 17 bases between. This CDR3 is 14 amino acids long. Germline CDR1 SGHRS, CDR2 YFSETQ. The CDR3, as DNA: TGCGCCAGCAGCCTCTCGGGAGGGCGCCTTGAAGCTTTCTTT. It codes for CASSLSGGRLEAFF.

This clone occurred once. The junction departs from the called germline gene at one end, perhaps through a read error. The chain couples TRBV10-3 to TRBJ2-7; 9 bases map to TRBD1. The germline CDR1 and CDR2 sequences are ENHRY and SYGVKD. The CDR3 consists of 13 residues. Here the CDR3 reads CASRDRDSSEQYF. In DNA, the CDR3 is TGTGCCTCAAGGGACAGGGATTCCTCCGAGCAGTACTTC.

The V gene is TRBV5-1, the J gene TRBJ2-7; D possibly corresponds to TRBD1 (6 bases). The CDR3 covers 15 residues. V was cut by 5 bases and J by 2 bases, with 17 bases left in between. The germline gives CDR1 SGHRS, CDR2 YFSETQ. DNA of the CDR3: TGCGCCAGCAGGGCGGACAGTGGGGGCACCTACGAGCAGTACTTC. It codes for CASRADSGGTYEQYF.

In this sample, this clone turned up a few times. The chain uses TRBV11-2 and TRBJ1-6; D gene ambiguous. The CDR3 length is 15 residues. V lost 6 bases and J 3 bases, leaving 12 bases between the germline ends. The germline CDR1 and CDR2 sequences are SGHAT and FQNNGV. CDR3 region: CASSAAMNYNSPLHF. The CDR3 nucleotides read TGTGCCAGCAGTGCCGCAATGAACTATAATTCACCCCTCCACTTT.

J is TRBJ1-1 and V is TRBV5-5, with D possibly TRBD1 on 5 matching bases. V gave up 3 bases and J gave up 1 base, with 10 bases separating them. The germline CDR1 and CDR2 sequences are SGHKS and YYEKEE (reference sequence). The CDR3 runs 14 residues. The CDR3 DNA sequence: TGTGCCAGCAGCTACTCCAGGGCGAACACTGAAGCTTTCTTT. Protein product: CASSYSRANTEAFF.

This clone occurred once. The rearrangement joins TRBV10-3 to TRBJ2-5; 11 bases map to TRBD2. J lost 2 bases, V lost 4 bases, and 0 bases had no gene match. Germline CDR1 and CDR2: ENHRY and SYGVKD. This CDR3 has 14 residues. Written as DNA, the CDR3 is TGTGCCATCAGTGGGACTAGCGGGCAAGAGACCCAGTACTTC. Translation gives CAISGTSGQETQYF.

CDR3 nucleotide sequence: TGCGCCAGCAGCCTCCAGGGGGATAACGGCTACACCTTC. The encoded protein is CASSLQGDNGYTF. The chain is built from TRBV5-1 and TRBJ1-2; the match to TRBD1 covers 7 bases. Losses at the gene ends were 4 bases for V and 8 bases for J; bases not matched to a gene: 8. From germline, CDR1 is SGHRS and CDR2 YFSETQ. This CDR3 contains 13 residues.